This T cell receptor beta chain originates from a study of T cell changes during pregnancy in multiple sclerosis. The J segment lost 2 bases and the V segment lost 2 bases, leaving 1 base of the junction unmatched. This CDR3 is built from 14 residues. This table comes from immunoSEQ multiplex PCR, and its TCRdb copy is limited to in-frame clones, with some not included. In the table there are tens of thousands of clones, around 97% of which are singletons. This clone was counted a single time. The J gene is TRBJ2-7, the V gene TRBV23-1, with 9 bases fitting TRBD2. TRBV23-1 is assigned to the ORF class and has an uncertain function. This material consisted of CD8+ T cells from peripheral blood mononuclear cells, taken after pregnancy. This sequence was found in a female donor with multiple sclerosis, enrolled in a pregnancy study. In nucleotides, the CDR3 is TGCGCCAGCAGTCAAAGCGGGAGGCCCTACGAGCAGTACTTC. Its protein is CASSQSGRPYEQYF.